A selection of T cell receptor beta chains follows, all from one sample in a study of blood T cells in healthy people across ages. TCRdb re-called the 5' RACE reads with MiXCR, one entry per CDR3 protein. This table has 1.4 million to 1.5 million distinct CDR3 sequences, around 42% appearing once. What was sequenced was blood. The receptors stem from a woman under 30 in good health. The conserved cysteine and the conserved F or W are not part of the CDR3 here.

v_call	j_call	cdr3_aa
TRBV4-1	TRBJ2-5	ASSRPDLREQY
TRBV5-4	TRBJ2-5	ASSEPGTSGSTRY
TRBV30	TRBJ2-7	AWTLGQGYEQY
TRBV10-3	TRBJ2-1	AIGPGHGYNEQF
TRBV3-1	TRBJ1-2	ASSRREYGYT
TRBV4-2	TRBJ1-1	ASSQVVQDTEAF
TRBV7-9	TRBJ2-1	ASSFSGRSYNEQF
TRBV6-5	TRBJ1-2	ASSYSGGIGYT
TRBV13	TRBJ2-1	ASSSTSGGAENEQF
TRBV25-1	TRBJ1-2	ASSRTGNYGYT
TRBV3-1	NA	ASSQVEREQY
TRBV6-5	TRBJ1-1	ASSSLPGTGVAF
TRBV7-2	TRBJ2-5	ASSLVSNLREQY
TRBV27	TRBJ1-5	ASSRGFDQPQH
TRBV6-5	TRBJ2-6	ASSNGLAGDSGANVLT
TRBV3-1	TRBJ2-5	ASSSRSVETQY
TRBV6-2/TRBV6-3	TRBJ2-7	ASRLAGATEQY
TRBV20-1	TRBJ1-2	SARDPTAEQPSDYGYT
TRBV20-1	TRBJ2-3	SALVGGGDTQY
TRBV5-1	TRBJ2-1	ASSTRLAGGDNEQF
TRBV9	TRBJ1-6	ASSPTFSNSPLH
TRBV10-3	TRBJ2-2	AIGGKDTGELF
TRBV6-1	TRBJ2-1	ASSATLAGGYNEQF
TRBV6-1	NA	ASSEGGRALDEQY
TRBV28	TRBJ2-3	ASSLGAFSGGTQDTQY
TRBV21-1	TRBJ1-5	ASSKNRPNQPQH
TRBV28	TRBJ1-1	ASRQYTEAF
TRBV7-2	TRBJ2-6	ASSAQLAGASGANVLT
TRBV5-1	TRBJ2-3	ASSFGLAVGTDTQY
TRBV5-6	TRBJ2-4	ASSSFSGGVAKNIQY
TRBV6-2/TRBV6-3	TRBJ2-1	ASRNRGTGEQF
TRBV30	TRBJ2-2	AWSSAPGLAGTGELF
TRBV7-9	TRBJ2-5	ASSLGGPDGQY
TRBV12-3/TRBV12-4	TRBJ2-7	ASSLTRAYEQY
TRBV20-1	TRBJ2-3	SAPELSGGAVDTQY
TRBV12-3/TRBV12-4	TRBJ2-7	ASSLLSPGYEQY
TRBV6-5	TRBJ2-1	ASSTTQTAYNEQF
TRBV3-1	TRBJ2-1	ASSLRASGDNEQF
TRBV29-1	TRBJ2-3	SAPGGLSTDTQY
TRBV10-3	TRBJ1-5	AISEQGPNSNQPQH
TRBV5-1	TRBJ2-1	ASSEGAGNYNEQF
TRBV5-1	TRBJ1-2	ASRGSGQGAYYGYT
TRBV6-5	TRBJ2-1	ASSSASGSYNEQI
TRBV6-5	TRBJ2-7	ASSDSNRYEQY
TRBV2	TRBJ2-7	ASRRQGSYYYEQY
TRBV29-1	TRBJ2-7	SGGPSVSYEQY
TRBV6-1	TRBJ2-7	ASSEHGAAYEQY
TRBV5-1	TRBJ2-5	ASSFPARETQY